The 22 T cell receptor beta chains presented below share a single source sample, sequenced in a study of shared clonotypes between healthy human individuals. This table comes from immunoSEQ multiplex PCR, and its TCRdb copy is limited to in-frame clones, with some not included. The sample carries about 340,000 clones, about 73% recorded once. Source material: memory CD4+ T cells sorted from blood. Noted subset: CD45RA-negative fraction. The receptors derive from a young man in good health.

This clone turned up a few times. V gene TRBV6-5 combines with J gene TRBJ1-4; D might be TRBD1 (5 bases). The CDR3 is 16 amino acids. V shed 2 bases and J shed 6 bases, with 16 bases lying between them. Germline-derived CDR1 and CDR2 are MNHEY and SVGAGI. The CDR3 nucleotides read TGTGCCAGCAGTTACATCGGGGCATACGGGGATGAAAAACTGTTTTTT. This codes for CASSYIGAYGDEKLFF.

The chain's CDR3 is CASSETTGELFF. CDR3 nucleotide sequence: TGTGCCAGCAGTGAAACGACCGGGGAGCTGTTTTTT. V is TRBV25-1 and J is TRBJ2-2; D is undetermined. The germline gives CDR1 MGHDK, CDR2 SYGVNS. The CDR3 consists of 12 residues. V lost 2 bases and J lost 5, with 3 bases in between. Combining the CDR3 with reference TRBV25-1 and TRBJ2-2 gives the whole variable domain EADIYQTPRYLVIGTGKKITLECSQTMGHDKMYWYQQDPGMELHLIHYSYGVNSTEKGDLSSESTVSRIRTEHFPLTLESARPSHTSQYLCASSETTGELFFGEGSRLTVL.

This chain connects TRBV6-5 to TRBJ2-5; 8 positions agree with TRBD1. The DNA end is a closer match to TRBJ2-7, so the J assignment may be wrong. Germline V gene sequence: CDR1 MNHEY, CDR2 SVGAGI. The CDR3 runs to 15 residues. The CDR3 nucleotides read TGTGCCAGCAGTTTCAATCAGGGGGCCACCTACGAGCAGTACTTC. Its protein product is CASSFNQGATYEQYF.

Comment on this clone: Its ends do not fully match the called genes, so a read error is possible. CDR3 sequence: CASSSDRFSNEQYF. For the CDR3, the DNA is TGTGCCAGCAGCTCGGACAGGTTCTCCAACGAGCAGTACTTC. The rearrangement joins TRBV7-2 to TRBJ2-7; 7 positions match TRBD1. CDR1 and CDR2 (germline): SGHTA, FQGNSA. The CDR3 spans 14 residues.

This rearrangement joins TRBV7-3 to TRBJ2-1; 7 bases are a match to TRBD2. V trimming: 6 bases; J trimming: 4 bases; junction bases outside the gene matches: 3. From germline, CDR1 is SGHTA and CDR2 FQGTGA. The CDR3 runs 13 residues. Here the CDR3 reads CASRSGGYNEQFF. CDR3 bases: TGTGCCAGCAGGTCGGGAGGATACAATGAGCAGTTCTTC.

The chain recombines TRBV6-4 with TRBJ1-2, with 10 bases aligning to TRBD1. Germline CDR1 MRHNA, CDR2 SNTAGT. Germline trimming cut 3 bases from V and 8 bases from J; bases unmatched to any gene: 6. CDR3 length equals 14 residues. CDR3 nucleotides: TGTGCCAGCAGTGAGAGACAGGGGGCAGGAGGCTACACCTTC. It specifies CASSERQGAGGYTF.

This CDR3 is CSLRRGLGTEAFF. For the CDR3, the DNA is TGCAGCTTGCGACGGGGGCTCGGAACTGAAGCTTTCTTT. The rearrangement joins TRBV29-1 to TRBJ1-1, with D maybe TRBD1 (6 bases). Deletions cut 8 bases from V and 5 bases from J, with 18 bases between. Germline CDR1 reads SQVTM; CDR2 reads ANQGSEA. This CDR3 has 13 residues.

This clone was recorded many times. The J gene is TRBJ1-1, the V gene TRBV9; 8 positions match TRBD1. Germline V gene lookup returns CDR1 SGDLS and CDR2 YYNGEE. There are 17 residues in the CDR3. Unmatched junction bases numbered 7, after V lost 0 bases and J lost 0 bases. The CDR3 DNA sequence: TGTGCCAGCAGCGTAGACCTCGGGACAGGATTGAACACTGAAGCTTTCTTT. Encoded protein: CASSVDLGTGLNTEAFF.

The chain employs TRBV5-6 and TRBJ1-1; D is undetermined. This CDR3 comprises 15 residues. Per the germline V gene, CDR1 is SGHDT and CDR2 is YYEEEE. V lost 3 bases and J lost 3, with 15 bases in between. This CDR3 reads CASSSPRLVYTEAFF. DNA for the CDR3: TGTGCCAGCAGCTCGCCTCGTTTGGTATACACTGAAGCTTTCTTT.

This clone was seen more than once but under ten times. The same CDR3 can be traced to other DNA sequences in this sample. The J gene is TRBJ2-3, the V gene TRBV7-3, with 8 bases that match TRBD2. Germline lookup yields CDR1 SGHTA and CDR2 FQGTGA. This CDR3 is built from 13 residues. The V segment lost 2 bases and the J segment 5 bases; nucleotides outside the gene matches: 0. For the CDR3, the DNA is TGTGCCAGCAGCTTACGGGAGGGAGATACGCAGTATTTT. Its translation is CASSLREGDTQYF.

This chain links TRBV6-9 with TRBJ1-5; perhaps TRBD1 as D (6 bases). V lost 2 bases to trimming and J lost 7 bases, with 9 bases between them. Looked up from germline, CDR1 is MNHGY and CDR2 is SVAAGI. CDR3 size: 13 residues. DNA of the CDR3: TGTGCCAGCAGTTATACAGGGAAGCAGCCCCAGCATTTT. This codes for CASSYTGKQPQHF.

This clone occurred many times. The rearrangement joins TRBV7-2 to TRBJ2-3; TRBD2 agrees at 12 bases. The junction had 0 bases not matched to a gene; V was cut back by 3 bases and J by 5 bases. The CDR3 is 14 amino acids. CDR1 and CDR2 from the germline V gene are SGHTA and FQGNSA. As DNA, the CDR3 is TGTGCCAGCAGCTTGGGACTAGCGGGAGATACGCAGTATTTT. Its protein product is CASSLGLAGDTQYF.

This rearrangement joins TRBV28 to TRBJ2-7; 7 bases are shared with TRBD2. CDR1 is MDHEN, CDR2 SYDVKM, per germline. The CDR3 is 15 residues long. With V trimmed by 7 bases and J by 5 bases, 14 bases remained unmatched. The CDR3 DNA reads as TGTGCCAGCACCCCGCAAGCGGGAAGGCAGGACGAGCAGTACTTC. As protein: CASTPQAGRQDEQYF.

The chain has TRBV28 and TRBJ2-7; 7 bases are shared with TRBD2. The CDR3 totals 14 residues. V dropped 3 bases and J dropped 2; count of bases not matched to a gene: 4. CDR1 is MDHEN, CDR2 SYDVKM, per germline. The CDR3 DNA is TGTGCCAGCAGTTTGTTCGGGAGGACCTACGAGCAGTACTTC. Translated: CASSLFGRTYEQYF.

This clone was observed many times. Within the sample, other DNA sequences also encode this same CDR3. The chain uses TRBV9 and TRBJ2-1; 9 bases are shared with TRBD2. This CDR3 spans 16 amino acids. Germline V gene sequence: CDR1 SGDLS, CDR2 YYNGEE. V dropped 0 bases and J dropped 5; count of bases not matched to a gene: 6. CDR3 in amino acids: CASSVGPAGGDNEQFF. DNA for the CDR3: TGTGCCAGCAGCGTAGGTCCAGCGGGGGGAGACAATGAGCAGTTCTTC.

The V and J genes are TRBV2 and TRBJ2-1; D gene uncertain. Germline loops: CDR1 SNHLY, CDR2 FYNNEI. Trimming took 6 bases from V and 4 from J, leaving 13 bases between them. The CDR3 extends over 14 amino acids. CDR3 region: CASSDLFIYNEQFF. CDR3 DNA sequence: TGTGCCAGCAGCGACCTTTTCATATACAATGAGCAGTTCTTC.

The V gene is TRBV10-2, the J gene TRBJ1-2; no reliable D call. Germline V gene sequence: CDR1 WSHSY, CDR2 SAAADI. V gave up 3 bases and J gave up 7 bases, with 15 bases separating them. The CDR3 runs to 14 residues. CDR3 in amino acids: CASSEPLLAGGYTF. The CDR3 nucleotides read TGCGCCAGCAGTGAACCATTGTTGGCGGGTGGCTACACCTTC.

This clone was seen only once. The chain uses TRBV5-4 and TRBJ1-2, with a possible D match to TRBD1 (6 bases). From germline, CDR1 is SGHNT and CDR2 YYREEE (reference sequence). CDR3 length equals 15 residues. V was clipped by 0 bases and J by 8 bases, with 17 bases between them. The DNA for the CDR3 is TGTGCCAGCAGCTTGGTATTTTCAGGGGTGGGCGGCTACACCTTC. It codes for CASSLVFSGVGGYTF. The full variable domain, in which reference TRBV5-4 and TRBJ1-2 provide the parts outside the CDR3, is ETGVTQSPTHLIKTRGQQVTLRCSSQSGHNTVSWYQQALGQGPQFIFQYYREEENGRGNFPPRFSGLQFPNYSSELNVNALELDDSALYLCASSLVFSGVGGYTFGSGTRLTVV.

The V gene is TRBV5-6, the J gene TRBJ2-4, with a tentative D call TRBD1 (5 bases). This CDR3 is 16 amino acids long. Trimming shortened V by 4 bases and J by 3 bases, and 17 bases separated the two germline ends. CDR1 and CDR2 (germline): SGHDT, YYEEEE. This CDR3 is CASSKVGRGYKNIQYF. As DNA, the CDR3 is TGTGCCAGCAGCAAGGTAGGAAGGGGTTACAAAAACATTCAGTACTTC.

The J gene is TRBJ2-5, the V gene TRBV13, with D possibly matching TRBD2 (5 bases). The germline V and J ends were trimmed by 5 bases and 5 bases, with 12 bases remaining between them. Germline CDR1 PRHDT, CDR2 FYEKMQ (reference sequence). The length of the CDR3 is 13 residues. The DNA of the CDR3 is TGTGCCAGCAGCGGCCTGCCGGGGGAGACCCAGTACTTC. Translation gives CASSGLPGETQYF.

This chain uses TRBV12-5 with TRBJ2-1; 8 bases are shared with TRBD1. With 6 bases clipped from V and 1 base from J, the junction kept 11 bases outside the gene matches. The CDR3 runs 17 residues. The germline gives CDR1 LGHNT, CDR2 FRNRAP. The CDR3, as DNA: TGTGCTAGTGGAACTGGGACAGGAGAGAATTCCTACAATGAGCAGTTCTTC. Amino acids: CASGTGTGENSYNEQFF.

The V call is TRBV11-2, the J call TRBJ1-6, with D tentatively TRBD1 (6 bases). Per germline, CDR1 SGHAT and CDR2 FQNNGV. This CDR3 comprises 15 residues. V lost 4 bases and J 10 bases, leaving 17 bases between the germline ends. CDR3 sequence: CASSSLTGGGSPLHF. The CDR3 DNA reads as TGTGCCAGCAGCTCCCTGACAGGCGGGGGATCACCCCTCCACTTT.